This T cell receptor beta chain originates from a study of OX40 agonist ivuxolimab in advanced cancers. The assay was immunoSEQ multiplex PCR, and TCRdb's table has in-frame clones only and misses some. The table includes some 19,000 clones, under 70% detected once. General study results and limits: Antigen specificity was not determined for the expanded peripheral T cells.

This CDR3 comprises 14 residues. Trimming stripped 2 bases from V and 3 bases from J, with 9 bases between. CDR1 and CDR2 (germline): SGHTA, FQGTGA. This clone was observed once. Its target is not known. This TCR was sampled from an adult with an advanced solid tumor such as melanoma, head and neck, liver or kidney cancer. This chain connects TRBV7-3 to TRBJ2-3; no reliable D call. Sequenced material: CD4+ or CD8+ T cells sorted from blood, taken in a trial of the OX40 agonist ivuxolimab. CDR3 protein: CASSLLRQTDTQYF. CDR3 bases: TGTGCCAGCAGCTTATTGAGGCAAACAGATACGCAGTATTTT. Looking up the rest from reference TRBV7-3 and TRBJ2-3 gives the full variable domain: GAGVSQTPSNKVTEKGKYVELRCDPISGHTALYWYRQSLGQGPEFLIYFQGTGAADDSGLPNDRFFAVRPEGSVSTLKIQRTERGDSAVYLCASSLLRQTDTQYFGPGTRLTVL.